Reported below is one T cell receptor (beta chain). This sample stems from a study of identical twins. In TCRdb, the 5' RACE reads were re-called with MiXCR into one record per CDR3 protein. Of roughly 480,000 distinct CDR3 sequences in the sample, around 24% were seen once. CDR3 length equals 13 residues. Germline V gene lookup returns CDR1 DFQATT and CDR2 SNEGSKA (reference sequence). V shed 1 base and J shed 7 bases, with 11 bases lying between them. This sample was also put to use in a study of T cells expressing NK-cell markers. That report notes: Restriction of sorting to alpha-beta TCR T cells was accomplished in several experiments using an anti-gamma-delta TCR antibody.

The source material was CD4+ T cells sorted from blood. The sequence came from a woman under 30 in good health. The V gene is TRBV20-1, the J gene TRBJ2-1; tentatively, D is TRBD2 (5 bases). The CDR3 region has the DNA TGCAGTGCTAGAGTGGCAGGCGGGAATGAGCAGTTCTTC. It is translated as CSARVAGGNEQFF.